The T cell receptor beta chain described here comes from a study of blood T cell repertoires in COVID-19. Turning to the study itself: Acute and convalescent COVID-19 specimens originated in the United States, Italy and Spain. The analysed material was cDNA or gDNA that came from T cells, B-cell-depleted T cells, or PBMCs.

Seattle researchers signed up patients amid active infection and tracked them longitudinally. As processed by the authors: Using reference gene primer amplification, nucleated cell counts were estimated. Sequencing used immunoSEQ multiplex PCR; TCRdb keeps in-frame clones, though not all of them. V, J and clone size are taken as reported in that table, and D and trimming were inferred from the DNA itself. The table records more than 95,000 clones, roughly four fifths of them present only once. In germline, CDR1 is MNHEY, CDR2 SVGAGI. The CDR3 contains 15 residues. Trimming left V 2 bases short and J 0 bases short, with 8 bases between.

The rearrangement links TRBV6-5 to TRBJ1-5; possible D gene TRBD1, 6 bases. The source of this sequence is a man aged 30 to 39 with COVID-19, enrolled during active disease. The sequenced sample was peripheral blood. The CDR3 DNA is TGTGCCAGCAGTTACAGACAGGATAGCAATCAGCCCCAGCATTTT. The encoded protein is CASSYRQDSNQPQHF.